The rows below give T cell receptor beta chains drawn from one sample of a study of shared clonotypes between healthy human individuals. Libraries were prepared by immunoSEQ multiplex PCR; TCRdb keeps only in-frame clonotypes and omits some of them. The sample lists over a million clones, 75% to 85% seen once, with under 0.8% in the top ten. Sequencing was performed on memory CD4+ T cells from PBMCs. The origin of the receptors is a man aged 18 to 29 in good health. Some clones in this sample may be carry-over from other donors' samples. The CDR3 runs from the conserved cysteine through the conserved F or W. D genes are given only for firm matches. Size values are once, few and many counts, or a class for expanded clones, and some rows have none.

size: .; D: .; V: TRBV18; J: TRBJ2-5; DNA: TGTGCCAGCTCACCACGCGTTGTGAGCAGGGGCCAAGAGACCCAGTACTTC; CDR3: CASSPRVVSRGQETQYF
size: .; D: .; V: TRBV6-5; J: TRBJ1-1; DNA: TGTGCCAGCAGTTACTCGACAGGTCACACTGAAGCTTTCTTT; CDR3: CASSYSTGHTEAFF
size: .; D: .; V: TRBV28; J: TRBJ2-7; DNA: TGTGCCAGCAGTTTATCGGGAGTGGCCTACGAGCAGTACTTC; CDR3: CASSLSGVAYEQYF
size: .; D: .; V: TRBV27; J: TRBJ1-5; DNA: TGTGCCAGCAGTTTCGGGGGCGCAGGTCAGCCCCAGCATTTT; CDR3: CASSFGGAGQPQHF
size: .; D: TRBD1; V: TRBV4-1; J: TRBJ2-2; DNA: TGCGCCAGCAGCCCCACCGGGACAGGGTCGTACACCGGGGAGCTGTTTTTT; CDR3: CASSPTGTGSYTGELFF
size: .; D: .; V: TRBV7-2; J: TRBJ1-4; DNA: TGTGCCAGCAGCTTAAGGAGGAATGAAAAACTGTTTTTT; CDR3: CASSLRRNEKLFF
size: once; D: TRBD1; V: TRBV5-1; J: TRBJ1-2; DNA: TGCGCCAGCAGCCTCCGCCAGGGGGCTAACTATGGCTACACCTTC; CDR3: CASSLRQGANYGYTF
size: .; D: .; V: TRBV7-6; J: TRBJ2-2; DNA: TGTGCCAGCAGCCTTATTCACCAAGCCCCAGAGCTGTTTTTT; CDR3: CASSLIHQAPELFF
size: .; D: .; V: TRBV1; J: TRBJ1-4; DNA: TGCACCAAGACCTTTGGTTATGAACTGTTTTTT; CDR3: CTKTFGYELFF
size: .; D: .; V: TRBV10-2; J: TRBJ1-1; DNA: TGCGCCAGCAGTGCGTTGTCTGAAGCTTTCTTT; CDR3: CASSALSEAFF
size: .; D: .; V: TRBV7-6; J: TRBJ2-7; DNA: TGTGCCAGCAGCTTAGGGACCCCTGGGGGTATCTACGAGCAGTACTTC; CDR3: CASSLGTPGGIYEQYF
size: few; D: .; V: TRBV6-5; J: TRBJ2-7; DNA: TGTGCCAGCAGTTACCGGCGGGACAGATATTACGAGCAGTACTTC; CDR3: CASSYRRDRYYEQYF
size: .; D: TRBD2; V: TRBV5-1; J: TRBJ2-5; DNA: TGCGCCAGTGGGGGAGGGAGCGGAGAGACCCAGTACTTC; CDR3: CASGGGSGETQYF
size: .; D: .; V: TRBV5-6; J: TRBJ1-1; DNA: TGTGCCAGCAGCGAGATTACAGTGAACACTGAAGCTTTCTTT; CDR3: CASSEITVNTEAFF
size: .; D: TRBD2; V: TRBV7-6; J: TRBJ2-6; DNA: TGTGCCAGCAGCTTAGTCGCGGGGGGCGCGTATGGGGCCAACGTCCTGACTTTC; CDR3: CASSLVAGGAYGANVLTF
size: once; D: .; V: TRBV5-1; J: TRBJ1-3; DNA: TGCGCCAGCAGCTTGTCCGGGCTGACTGGAAACACCATATATTTT; CDR3: CASSLSGLTGNTIYF
size: few; D: .; V: TRBV7-9; J: TRBJ2-3; DNA: TGTGCCAGCAGCTCCCGTATCCGTCGCCCAGATACGCAGTATTTT; CDR3: CASSSRIRRPDTQYF
size: .; D: .; V: TRBV7-9; J: TRBJ1-3; DNA: TGTGCCAGCACCGGACCCCCGAGCTCTGGAAACACCATATATTTT; CDR3: CASTGPPSSGNTIYF
size: .; D: .; V: TRBV5-1; J: TRBJ2-7; DNA: TGCGCCAGCAGCTTGGGGCTTAGCGACGAGCAGTACTTC; CDR3: CASSLGLSDEQYF
size: .; D: TRBD1; V: TRBV18; J: TRBJ2-7; DNA: TGTGCCAGCTCACCAGCTCAAACAGGGGCCGAGCAGTACTTC; CDR3: CASSPAQTGAEQYF
size: .; D: .; V: TRBV7-2; J: TRBJ1-5; DNA: TGTGCCAGCAGCACCAAGGGACGGACCGGGCAGCCCCAGCATTTT; CDR3: CASSTKGRTGQPQHF
size: .; D: .; V: TRBV29-1; J: TRBJ2-3; DNA: TGCAGCGTTCAACAGGCGGTGGGTAGAGCTAGCACAGATACGCAGTATTTT; CDR3: CSVQQAVGRASTDTQYF
size: .; D: .; V: TRBV30; J: TRBJ1-1; DNA: TGTGCCTGGAGTAGAGCCAGGGACACTGAAGCTTTCTTT; CDR3: CAWSRARDTEAFF
size: .; D: .; V: TRBV5-1; J: TRBJ2-3; DNA: TGCGCCAGCAGCTTGGAGTCGCGGGCCCCTAGCACAGATACGCAGTATTTT; CDR3: CASSLESRAPSTDTQYF
size: .; D: .; V: TRBV5-1; J: TRBJ2-7; DNA: TGCGCCAGCAGCGAGGACCACGGCCCCTACGAGCAGTACTTC; CDR3: CASSEDHGPYEQYF
size: .; D: .; V: TRBV7-2; J: TRBJ1-1; DNA: TGTGCCAGCAGCTTAGCAGGGACGGTAAACACTGAAGCTTTCTTT; CDR3: CASSLAGTVNTEAFF
size: .; D: TRBD1; V: TRBV30; J: TRBJ2-5; DNA: TGTGCCTGGAGCCGACAGGGGGCGGGTGAGACCCAGTACTTC; CDR3: CAWSRQGAGETQYF
size: .; D: TRBD1; V: TRBV5-1; J: TRBJ1-2; DNA: TGCGCCAGCAGCTTGGGACAGGGAGGCTACACCTTC; CDR3: CASSLGQGGYTF
size: once; D: TRBD1; V: TRBV29-1; J: TRBJ1-2; DNA: TGCAGCGTTAGACGACAGGGGTATGGCTACACCTTC; CDR3: CSVRRQGYGYTF
size: .; D: .; V: TRBV5-1; J: TRBJ1-1; DNA: TGCGCCAGCAGCTTGAACCCAAACACTGAAGCTTTCTTT; CDR3: CASSLNPNTEAFF
size: .; D: TRBD2; V: TRBV28; J: TRBJ2-7; DNA: TGTGCCACCCTCGGGGGGAACGAGCAGTACTTC; CDR3: CATLGGNEQYF
size: .; D: .; V: TRBV2; J: TRBJ1-2; DNA: TGTGCCAGCAGCCCCTACCCGGCACTTAACTATGGCTACACCTTC; CDR3: CASSPYPALNYGYTF
size: .; D: TRBD2; V: TRBV7-3; J: TRBJ2-5; DNA: TGTGCCAGCAGTTTAGGACTAGCGGGACAAGAGACCCAGTACTTC; CDR3: CASSLGLAGQETQYF
size: once; D: .; V: TRBV9; J: TRBJ2-3; DNA: TGTGCCAGCAGCGCGGGAGTCCGCACAGATACGCAGTATTTT; CDR3: CASSAGVRTDTQYF
size: .; D: TRBD1; V: TRBV6-6; J: TRBJ1-5; DNA: TGTGCCAGCAGTACAGGGGGTCTACGGCCCCAGCATTTT; CDR3: CASSTGGLRPQHF
size: .; D: .; V: TRBV7-8; J: TRBJ1-5; DNA: TGTGCCAGCAGCTTAGCGTATTTTGGATCCAATCAGCCCCAGCATTTT; CDR3: CASSLAYFGSNQPQHF
size: many; D: .; V: TRBV28; J: TRBJ1-5; DNA: TGTGCCAGCAGTTGGGCTGGCGGGGTTCAGCCCCAGCATTTT; CDR3: CASSWAGGVQPQHF
size: .; D: .; V: TRBV18; J: TRBJ1-2; DNA: TGTGCCAGCTCGCGGGACCGAATCTATGGCTACACCTTC; CDR3: CASSRDRIYGYTF
size: .; D: .; V: TRBV28; J: TRBJ2-4; DNA: TGTGCCAGCAGTTCTTATCCCAAAAACATTCAGTACTTC; CDR3: CASSSYPKNIQYF
size: .; D: TRBD1; V: TRBV5-1; J: TRBJ1-4; DNA: TGCGCCAGCAGCTTGGGAACCGGGACAGGGAAAGAAAAACTGTTTTTT; CDR3: CASSLGTGTGKEKLFF
size: .; D: TRBD1; V: TRBV11-2; J: TRBJ2-1; DNA: TGTGCCAGCAGCTCTAATACAGGGGGCCGGGAGCAGTTCTTC; CDR3: CASSSNTGGREQFF
size: .; D: .; V: TRBV4-1; J: TRBJ2-3; DNA: TGCGCCAGCAGCCTTGACCTACGCGGAGATACGCAGTATTTT; CDR3: CASSLDLRGDTQYF
size: .; D: .; V: TRBV5-1; J: TRBJ2-5; DNA: TGCGCCAGCAGCTTGGGTGGAGGGACTCACCAAGAGACCCAGTACTTC; CDR3: CASSLGGGTHQETQYF
size: many; D: TRBD2; V: TRBV7-2; J: TRBJ2-7; DNA: TGTGCCAGCAGCCTGGGACTAGCGGGAGCTCACGAGCAGTACTTC; CDR3: CASSLGLAGAHEQYF
size: few; D: TRBD1; V: TRBV27; J: TRBJ1-2; DNA: TGTGCCAGCAGTTCCCTCCGGACAGGGGGAGGCTACACCTTC; CDR3: CASSSLRTGGGYTF
size: .; D: .; V: TRBV15; J: TRBJ1-1; DNA: TGTGCCACCAGCCGAAGGGGCCAATGGGGCAGGGTGAACACTGAAGCTTTCTTT; CDR3: CATSRRGQWGRVNTEAFF
size: .; D: TRBD1; V: TRBV6-5; J: TRBJ2-7; DNA: TGTGCCAGCAGGCGAAAGGGACAGGGGATAGACGAGCAGTACTTC; CDR3: CASRRKGQGIDEQYF
size: .; D: .; V: TRBV5-1; J: TRBJ2-2; DNA: TGCGCCAGCAAACCCCCCCCCAACACCGGGGAGCTGTTTTTT; CDR3: CASKPPPNTGELFF
size: .; D: TRBD1; V: TRBV7-2; J: TRBJ2-1; DNA: TGTGCCAGCAGCTTGGGACAGGGGGTGAGCAATGAGCAGTTCTTC; CDR3: CASSLGQGVSNEQFF
size: .; D: .; V: TRBV21-1; J: TRBJ2-3; DNA: TGTGCCAGCCCCCCCCGGGGCGGGCGTACGCAGTATTTT; CDR3: CASPPRGGRTQYF
size: .; D: .; V: TRBV6-6; J: TRBJ1-1; DNA: TGTGCCAGCAGTTACAGCCCCGGGACGGCTGAAGCTTTCTTT; CDR3: CASSYSPGTAEAFF
size: .; D: .; V: TRBV6-5; J: TRBJ2-5; DNA: TGTGCCAGCAGTTCGAATTTCGTCCCGGTCGAGACCCAGTACTTC; CDR3: CASSSNFVPVETQYF
size: .; D: .; V: TRBV28; J: TRBJ2-5; DNA: TGTGCCAGCACATCGACCCTCCAAGAGACCCAGTACTTC; CDR3: CASTSTLQETQYF
size: .; D: TRBD1; V: TRBV2; J: TRBJ1-5; DNA: TGTGCCAGCAGGGTGACAGGGGGAAGCGGACAGCCCCAGCATTTT; CDR3: CASRVTGGSGQPQHF
size: once; D: TRBD1; V: TRBV5-1; J: TRBJ1-4; DNA: TGCGCCAGCAGCTTTGGACAGGGGGTTACTAATGAAAAACTGTTTTTT; CDR3: CASSFGQGVTNEKLFF
size: once; D: .; V: TRBV4-1; J: TRBJ1-5; DNA: TGCGCCAGCAGCCAAGATGAGGACCGGTTCAATCAGCCCCAGCATTTT; CDR3: CASSQDEDRFNQPQHF
size: .; D: TRBD2; V: TRBV7-9; J: TRBJ2-3; DNA: TGTGCCAGCAGCCCCGCGGGAGAAACGCAGTATTTT; CDR3: CASSPAGETQYF